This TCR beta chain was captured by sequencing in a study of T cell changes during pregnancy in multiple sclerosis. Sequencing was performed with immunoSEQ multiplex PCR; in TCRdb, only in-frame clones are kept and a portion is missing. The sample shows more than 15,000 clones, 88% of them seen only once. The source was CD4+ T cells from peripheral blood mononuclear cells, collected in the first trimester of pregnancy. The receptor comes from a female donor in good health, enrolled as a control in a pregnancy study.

CDR3 region: CASSAPLETEQYF. CDR3 nucleotide sequence: TGTGCCAGCAGCGCCCCACTAGAGACCGAGCAGTACTTC. The rearrangement joins TRBV9 to TRBJ2-7; TRBD2 is a possible D gene (5 bases). The CDR3 loop spans 13 amino acids. The V and J ends lost 3 bases and 6 bases respectively, with 13 bases between them. CDR1 and CDR2 from the germline V gene are SGDLS and YYNGEE. The complete variable domain, with remaining parts taken from reference TRBV9 and TRBJ2-7, reads DSGVTQTPKHLITATGQRVTLRCSPRSGDLSVYWYQQSLDQGLQFLIQYYNGEERAKGNILERFSAQQFPDLHSELNLSSLELGDSALYFCASSAPLETEQYFGPGTRLTVT.